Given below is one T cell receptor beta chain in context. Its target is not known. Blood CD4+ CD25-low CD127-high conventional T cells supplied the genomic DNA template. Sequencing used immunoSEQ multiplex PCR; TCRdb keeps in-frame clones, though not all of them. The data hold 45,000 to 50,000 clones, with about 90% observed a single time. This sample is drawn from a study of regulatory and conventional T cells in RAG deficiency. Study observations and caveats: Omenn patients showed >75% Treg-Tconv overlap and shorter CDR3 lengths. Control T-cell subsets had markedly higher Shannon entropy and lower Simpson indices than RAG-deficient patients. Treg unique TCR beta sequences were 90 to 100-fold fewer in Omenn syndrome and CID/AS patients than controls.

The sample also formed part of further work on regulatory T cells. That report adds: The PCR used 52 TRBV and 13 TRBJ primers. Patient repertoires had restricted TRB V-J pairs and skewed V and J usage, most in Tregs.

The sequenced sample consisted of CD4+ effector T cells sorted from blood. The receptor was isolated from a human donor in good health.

The CDR3 nucleotides read TGTGCCAGTAGCCCTGAGGGGGCCTACGAGCAGTACTTC. This sequence encodes CASSPEGAYEQYF. This rearrangement joins TRBV19 to TRBJ2-7, with D maybe TRBD1 (6 bases). This CDR3 region has 13 residues. Per the germline V gene, CDR1 is LNHDA and CDR2 is SQIVND (reference sequence). Trimming took 6 bases from V and 2 from J, leaving 11 bases between them.